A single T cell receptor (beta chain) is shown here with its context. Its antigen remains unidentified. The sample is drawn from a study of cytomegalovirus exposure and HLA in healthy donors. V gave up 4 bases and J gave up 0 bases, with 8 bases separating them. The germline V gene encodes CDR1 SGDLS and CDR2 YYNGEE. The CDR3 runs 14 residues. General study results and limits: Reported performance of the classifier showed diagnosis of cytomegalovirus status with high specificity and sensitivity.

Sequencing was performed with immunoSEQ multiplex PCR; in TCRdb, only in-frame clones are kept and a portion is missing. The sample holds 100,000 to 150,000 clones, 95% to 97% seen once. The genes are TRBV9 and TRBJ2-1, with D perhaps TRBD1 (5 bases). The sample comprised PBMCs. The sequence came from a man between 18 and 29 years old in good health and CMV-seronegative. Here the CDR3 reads CASSKQDSYNEQFF. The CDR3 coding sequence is TGTGCCAGCAGCAAACAGGACTCCTACAATGAGCAGTTCTTC.